These T cell receptor beta chains were read from a single sample in a study of control samples from healthy donors and cancer patients. Sequencing used immunoSEQ multiplex PCR; TCRdb keeps in-frame clones, though not all of them. The sample gives about 160,000 clones, over 85% of which show up once; more than 10% is in the top ten. The sequenced sample was blood. The receptors were sampled from a man aged 30 to 39 in good health. CDR3s include the opening cysteine and the closing phenylalanine or tryptophan. The order of the fields is V gene, D gene, clone size, J gene, CDR3 DNA, CDR3 protein. The D gene is left open where the match is weak. Size is omitted from some rows. Given values are once, few, many or a class for expanded clones.

v_gene: TRBV11-2; d_gene: TRBD1; abundance: NA; j_gene: TRBJ1-1; CDR3nt: TGTGCCAGCAGCTTTCAGACAGGGTGGGGCACTGAAGCTTTCTTT; CDR3aa: CASSFQTGWGTEAFF
v_gene: TRBV5-1; d_gene: NA; abundance: NA; j_gene: TRBJ1-1; CDR3nt: TGCGCCAGCAGCTTTTGGGGGCTGAACACTGAAGCTTTCTTT; CDR3aa: CASSFWGLNTEAFF
v_gene: TRBV28; d_gene: NA; abundance: NA; j_gene: TRBJ1-4; CDR3nt: TGTGCCAGCAGTTTGGAACCAACTAATGAAAAACTGTTTTTT; CDR3aa: CASSLEPTNEKLFF
v_gene: TRBV18; d_gene: NA; abundance: once; j_gene: TRBJ1-1; CDR3nt: TGTGCCAGCTCGTTCCAAGGCGTCGACCGGAACACTGAAGCTTTCTTT; CDR3aa: CASSFQGVDRNTEAFF
v_gene: TRBV4-1; d_gene: NA; abundance: NA; j_gene: TRBJ1-1; CDR3nt: TGCGCCAGCAGCCCCATCGGACGTAAAATGAACACTGAAGCTTTCTTT; CDR3aa: CASSPIGRKMNTEAFF
v_gene: TRBV5-1; d_gene: TRBD2; abundance: NA; j_gene: TRBJ2-3; CDR3nt: TGCGCCAGCAGCGCCCTGATGACTAGCGGATACACAGATACGCAGTATTTT; CDR3aa: CASSALMTSGYTDTQYF
v_gene: TRBV19; d_gene: NA; abundance: few; j_gene: TRBJ1-1; CDR3nt: TGTGCCAGTAGTTACAGGACTTTTATGAACACTGAAGCTTTCTTT; CDR3aa: CASSYRTFMNTEAFF
v_gene: TRBV7-2; d_gene: NA; abundance: NA; j_gene: TRBJ1-5; CDR3nt: TGTGCCAGCAGCTACGGACTGTTGAATCAGCCCCAGCATTTT; CDR3aa: CASSYGLLNQPQHF
v_gene: TRBV6-5; d_gene: NA; abundance: NA; j_gene: TRBJ1-5; CDR3nt: TGTGCCAGCAGTCGGGACTCCCGGGGCCTGCCCCAGCATTTT; CDR3aa: CASSRDSRGLPQHF
v_gene: TRBV11-2; d_gene: NA; abundance: NA; j_gene: TRBJ2-7; CDR3nt: TGTGCCAGCAGCCGGGGCAGGGGCGCTTCCCACTACGAGCAGTACTTC; CDR3aa: CASSRGRGASHYEQYF
v_gene: TRBV5-1; d_gene: TRBD1; abundance: NA; j_gene: TRBJ1-6; CDR3nt: TGCGCCAGCAGCTCCTCCGGGACAGGGGACTCACCCCTCCACTTT; CDR3aa: CASSSSGTGDSPLHF
v_gene: TRBV18; d_gene: NA; abundance: NA; j_gene: TRBJ1-4; CDR3nt: TGTGCCAGCTCACCAAGTCCACCTACAACTAATGAAAAACTGTTTTTT; CDR3aa: CASSPSPPTTNEKLFF
v_gene: TRBV6-2/TRBV6-3; d_gene: NA; abundance: NA; j_gene: TRBJ1-5; CDR3nt: TGTGCCAGCAGTTATTGGGCGGTGGGATCAGGGCCCCAGCATTTT; CDR3aa: CASSYWAVGSGPQHF
v_gene: TRBV7-9; d_gene: NA; abundance: NA; j_gene: TRBJ1-5; CDR3nt: TGTGCCAGCAGCTTAGGGGGGGTAAGGAGAAACGGCAATCAGCCCCAGCATTTT; CDR3aa: CASSLGGVRRNGNQPQHF
v_gene: TRBV6-5; d_gene: NA; abundance: NA; j_gene: TRBJ1-1; CDR3nt: TGTGCCAGCAGTCCCGGACGTAGGGCTTTCTTT; CDR3aa: CASSPGRRAFF
v_gene: TRBV7-9; d_gene: TRBD1; abundance: NA; j_gene: TRBJ1-3; CDR3nt: TGTGCCAGCAGCACGGACAGGGGGCAAGGAAACACCATATATTTT; CDR3aa: CASSTDRGQGNTIYF
v_gene: TRBV27; d_gene: NA; abundance: NA; j_gene: TRBJ1-2; CDR3nt: TGTGCCAGCAGTTCAACGACAGGCCCCAATGGCTACACCTTC; CDR3aa: CASSSTTGPNGYTF
v_gene: TRBV6-5; d_gene: NA; abundance: NA; j_gene: TRBJ1-1; CDR3nt: TGTGCCAGCACCACCGGGGGGGACTCAGCTTTCTTT; CDR3aa: CASTTGGDSAFF
v_gene: TRBV6-5; d_gene: TRBD1; abundance: NA; j_gene: TRBJ2-7; CDR3nt: TGTGCCAGCAGCCCGGACAGGGGACACTACGAGCAGTACTTC; CDR3aa: CASSPDRGHYEQYF
v_gene: TRBV5-5; d_gene: TRBD1; abundance: NA; j_gene: TRBJ1-5; CDR3nt: TGTGCCAGCAGCTCGACAGGGAGCAATCAGCCCCAGCATTTT; CDR3aa: CASSSTGSNQPQHF
v_gene: TRBV4-2; d_gene: NA; abundance: NA; j_gene: TRBJ1-1; CDR3nt: TGTGCCAGCGAACAAGACCCGGATGGAGGAACTGAAGCTTTCTTT; CDR3aa: CASEQDPDGGTEAFF
v_gene: TRBV15; d_gene: NA; abundance: NA; j_gene: TRBJ2-7; CDR3nt: TGTGCCACCAGCAGAGATCCCCCGAGGGGCGAGCAGTACTTC; CDR3aa: CATSRDPPRGEQYF
v_gene: TRBV6-5; d_gene: NA; abundance: NA; j_gene: TRBJ1-5; CDR3nt: TGTGCCAGCAGTTACGGGTTATATAGCAATCAGCCCCAGCATTTT; CDR3aa: CASSYGLYSNQPQHF
v_gene: TRBV12-3/TRBV12-4; d_gene: NA; abundance: NA; j_gene: TRBJ2-2; CDR3nt: TGTGCCAGCAGTTTGGGGGGGCCCGGGGAGCTGTTTTTT; CDR3aa: CASSLGGPGELFF
v_gene: TRBV5-1; d_gene: NA; abundance: NA; j_gene: TRBJ1-5; CDR3nt: TGCGCCAGCAGCCCCGGACAAGGAAGGCAGCCCCAGCATTTT; CDR3aa: CASSPGQGRQPQHF